The entry below describes one TCR beta chain. No antigen is known for it. The input lacks base qualities; no much larger clone sits a single base away. Each collaborating institution followed its own protocols to collect whole blood in K2EDTA tubes. Collaborator samples were shipped for TCRbeta analysis as frozen whole blood, isolated PBMCs, or DNA extracted from either sample type. These data are taken from a study of blood T cell repertoires in COVID-19 (dated by TCRdb to 2018 to 2021). Study-level background: Samples from collaborators originated in the United States, Italy and Spain and spanned both the acute and convalescent phases of COVID-19. The material from the prospective study consisted of cDNA or gDNA derived from T cells, B-cell-depleted T cells, or PBMCs. The samples were drawn from the first 160 participants of the ongoing ImmuneRACE study and from some 1,300 subjects provided by 6 global collaborators. The dataset comprised deeply sampled blood TCRbeta repertoires from subjects exposed to, actively infected with, or recovered from COVID-19. A de-identified subject ID, COVID-19 status, age in years and sex were almost always included in the sample metadata. Where available, HLA class I and class II types were taken from metadata supplied by the sample provider and were not determined by assay-based typing. The repertoires were released in a freely available public database meant as a resource for research on the immune response to SARS-CoV-2.

The cysteine opens and the phenylalanine closes a CDR3 of 14 amino acids. The CDR3 DNA has 42 bases and is translated from base 1. The V and J ends are trimmed by 2 bases and 0 bases, leaving 5 bases between them. Sequences SGHTA (CDR1) and FQGTGA (CDR2) are obtained from the germline V gene. The investigation overall reported the following: How much clinical and demographic metadata was included differed by source and by participant, and the metadata was provided uncurated.

TCRbeta CDR3 regions were amplified from genomic DNA by means of the immunoSEQ Assay, a bias-controlled multiplex PCR. The paper's processing steps were these. The number of nucleated cells in each sample was estimated from the amplification of reference gene primers within the assay. To quantify the absolute abundance of each unique TCRbeta CDR3 rearrangement, sequence reads were collapsed and filtered. For each sample, productive Simpson clonality was calculated as the square root of Simpson's diversity index across productive rearrangements. TCRdb retrieved this table from immuneACCESS and kept in-frame rearrangements only. Not all clones are present; in checked studies, unresolved V genes account for under half, and no reason is known for the remainder. Clone size and the V and J calls come from that table; the DNA yielded D and trimming. The sample includes around 18,000 clones, with nearly 90% observed a single time. The leading ten clones occupy 10% to 15% of the sample.

The sequence was collected from a man in his fifties or sixties with active COVID-19. The V gene is TRBV7-3 and the J gene is TRBJ2-1; TRBD2 is a weak D gene call, 5 bases matching. Sequenced sample: peripheral blood. The CDR3 protein sequence reads: CASSLGSSYNEQFF. The nucleotide sequence is TGTGCCAGCAGCTTAGGGAGCTCCTACAATGAGCAGTTCTTC. The full variable domain, completed from the reference TRBV7-3 and TRBJ2-1 proteins outside the CDR3, reads GAGVSQTPSNKVTEKGKYVELRCDPISGHTALYWYRQSLGQGPEFLIYFQGTGAADDSGLPNDRFFAVRPEGSVSTLKIQRTERGDSAVYLCASSLGSSYNEQFFGPGTRLTVL.